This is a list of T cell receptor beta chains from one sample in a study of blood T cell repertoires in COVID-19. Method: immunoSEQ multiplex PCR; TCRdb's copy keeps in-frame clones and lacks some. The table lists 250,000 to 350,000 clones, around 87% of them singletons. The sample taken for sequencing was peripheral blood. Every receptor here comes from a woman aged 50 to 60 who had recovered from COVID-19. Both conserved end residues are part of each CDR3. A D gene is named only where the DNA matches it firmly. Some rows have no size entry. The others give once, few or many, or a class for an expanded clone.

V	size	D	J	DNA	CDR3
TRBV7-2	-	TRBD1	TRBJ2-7	TGTGCCAGCAGCTTAGTGCCAGGGGGCGGGTACGAGCAGTACTTC	CASSLVPGGGYEQYF
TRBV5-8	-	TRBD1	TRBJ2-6	TGTGCCAGCAGCTCTCGACAGGGAATGACTGGGGCCAACGTCCTGACTTTC	CASSSRQGMTGANVLTF
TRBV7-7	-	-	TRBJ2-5	TGTGCCAGCAGTTCGGGGGTTCAAGAGACCCAGTACTTC	CASSSGVQETQYF
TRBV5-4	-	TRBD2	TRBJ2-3	TGTGCCAGCAGCCCCCTAAGCGGGACCCGCACAGATACGCAGTATTTT	CASSPLSGTRTDTQYF
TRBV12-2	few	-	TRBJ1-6	TGTGCAAGTCGCTTAGCCCTCGGGGATTCACCCCTCCACTTT	CASRLALGDSPLHF
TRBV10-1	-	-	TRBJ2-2	TGCGCCAGCAGTGATGGACTCCCGTACACCGGGGAGCTGTTTTTT	CASSDGLPYTGELFF
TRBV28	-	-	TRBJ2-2	TGTGCCAGCAGATCCGCCGGGGAGCTGTTTTTT	CASRSAGELFF
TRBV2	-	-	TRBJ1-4	TGTGCCAGCAGTGAAGCGGGGCGTACAGGGATAACTAATGAAAAACTGTTTTTT	CASSEAGRTGITNEKLFF
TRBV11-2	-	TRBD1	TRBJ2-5	TGTGCCAGCAGCTTAGGGCTCCGGGACAGGGATGAGACCCAGTACTTC	CASSLGLRDRDETQYF
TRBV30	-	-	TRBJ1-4	TGTGCCTGGGGGGCAGGGTCGGCAACTAATGAAAAACTGTTTTTT	CAWGAGSATNEKLFF
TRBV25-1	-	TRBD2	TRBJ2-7	TGTGCCAGCAGTGAGGGTACTAGCGGGGTCTACGAGCAGTACTTC	CASSEGTSGVYEQYF
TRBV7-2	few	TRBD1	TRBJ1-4	TGTGCCAGCAGCTTAGTAGGGACAGGGGGAGAAAAACTGTTTTTT	CASSLVGTGGEKLFF
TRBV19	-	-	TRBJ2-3	TGTGCCAGTATTCACAGGGTGGCGGGAGGCACAGATACGCAGTATTTT	CASIHRVAGGTDTQYF
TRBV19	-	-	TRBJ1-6	TGTGCCAGTAGTCTCAGAGCGAGCTTTTATAATTCACCCCTCCACTTT	CASSLRASFYNSPLHF
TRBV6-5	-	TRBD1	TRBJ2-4	TGTGCCAGCAGTCTCCGGGACAGGGGAAACATTCAGTACTTC	CASSLRDRGNIQYF
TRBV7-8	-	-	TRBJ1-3	TGTGCCAGCAGCTTAGGCCCCTTTCTGGGCAACACCATATATTTT	CASSLGPFLGNTIYF
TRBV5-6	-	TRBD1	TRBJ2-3	TGTGCCAGCAGCCCGGGACAGGGCAACTCCTACAAAAGGGATACGCAGTATTTT	CASSPGQGNSYKRDTQYF
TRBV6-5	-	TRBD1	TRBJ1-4	TGTGCCAGCAGTAAAAAGAGGACAGGTCGAGAAAAACTGTTTTTT	CASSKKRTGREKLFF
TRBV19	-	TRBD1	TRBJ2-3	TGTGCCAGAACGACAGGGGATGGCACAGATACGCAGTATTTT	CARTTGDGTDTQYF